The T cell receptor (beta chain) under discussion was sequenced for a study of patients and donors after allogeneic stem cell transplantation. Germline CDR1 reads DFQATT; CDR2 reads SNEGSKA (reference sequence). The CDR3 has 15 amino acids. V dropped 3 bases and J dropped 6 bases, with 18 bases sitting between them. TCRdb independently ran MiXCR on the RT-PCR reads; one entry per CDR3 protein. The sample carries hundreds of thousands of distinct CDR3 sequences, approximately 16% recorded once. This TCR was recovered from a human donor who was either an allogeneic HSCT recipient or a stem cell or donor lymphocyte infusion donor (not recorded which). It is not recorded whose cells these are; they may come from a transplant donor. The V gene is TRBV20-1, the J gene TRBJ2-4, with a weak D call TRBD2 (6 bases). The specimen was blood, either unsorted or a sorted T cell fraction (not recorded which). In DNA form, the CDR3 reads TGCAGTGCTAGTTTCCCGACTAGTCTCACAAACATTCAGTACTTC. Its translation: CSASFPTSLTNIQYF.